The 8 T cell receptor beta chains below were found in one sample sequenced in a study of regulatory T cells in long-lasting Graves disease. The sample's time point: newly diagnosed GD, antithyroid drugs for less than 3 months. PBMCs provided the RNA from which the TCR library was made. iRepertoire HTBI primers and Arm-PCR of CDR3 regions built TCR beta libraries. TCRdb analysed the multiplex PCR reads with MiXCR anew, one entry per CDR3 protein. This table has around 360,000 distinct CDR3 sequences, under 20% appearing once. The sample also formed part of further work on T cells in Graves' hyperthyroidism and ophthalmopathy.

The starting material was peripheral blood mononuclear cells (PBMCs), obtained at new diagnosis, from a patient treated with antithyroid drugs. The receptors here all came from a woman aged 18-29 years with Graves disease.

This clonotype has a count of ten or more. The CDR3 sequence: CASSLSGHPLYNEQFF. The CDR3 DNA sequence: TGTGCCAGCAGCTTGTCTGGTCATCCATTATACAATGAGCAGTTCTTC. This rearrangement joins TRBV7-2 to TRBJ2-1; D is undetermined. The germline V and J ends were trimmed by 3 bases and 4 bases, with 16 bases remaining between them. This CDR3 region has 16 residues. In germline, CDR1 is SGHTA, CDR2 FQGNSA.

This clonotype was detected ten times or more. The chain is built from TRBV18 and TRBJ2-7, with D possibly being TRBD1 or TRBD2 (5 bases each). The CDR3 extends over 14 amino acids. From germline, CDR1 is KGHSH and CDR2 LQKENI. Trimming shortened V by 9 bases and J by 0 bases, and 15 bases separated the two germline ends. CDR3 protein: CASSIAGSSYEQYF. The CDR3 DNA sequence: TGTGCCAGTAGTATTGCAGGGAGCTCCTACGAGCAGTACTTC. Together with reference TRBV18 and TRBJ2-7, the CDR3 gives the full variable domain: NAGVMQNPRHLVRRRGQEARLRCSPMKGHSHVYWYRQLPEEGLKFMVYLQKENIIDESGMPKERFSAEFPKEGPSILRIQQVVRGDSAAYFCASSIAGSSYEQYFGPGTRLTVT.

This clonotype was found many times. The chain recombines TRBV27 with TRBJ1-2; TRBD1 is a possible D gene (5 bases). Trimming removed 2 bases at V and 0 bases at J, with 16 bases between. There are 17 residues in the CDR3. Per the germline V gene, CDR1 is MNHEY and CDR2 is SMNVEV (reference sequence). CDR3 nucleotides: TGTGCCAGCAGTTTACGATCCGGGGGAGAAACTAACTATGGCTACACCTTC. Protein sequence: CASSLRSGGETNYGYTF.

This clonotype has a count of ten or more. The DNA is omitted, as the CDR3 cannot be located on it reliably, and the CDR3 follows TCRdb's listing. The chain is built from TRBV6-5 and TRBJ1-6; the table's D call, TRBD1, was not checked against the DNA. 13 amino acids form the CDR3, both terminal residues included. Germline V lookup: CDR1 MNHEY, CDR2 SVGAGI. The CDR3 loop reads CASSSSGTSPLHF.

This clonotype was seen many times. The chain is built from TRBV3-1 and TRBJ2-5, with 9 bases identical to TRBD2. This CDR3 has 14 residues. Germline CDR1 reads LGHDT; CDR2 reads YNNKEL (reference sequence). J was trimmed by 2 bases and V by 5 bases; bases with no gene match: 3. The CDR3 DNA reads TGTGCCAGCAGCGATAGCGGGGGACAAGAGACCCAGTACTTC. Encoded protein: CASSDSGGQETQYF.

This clonotype was counted at least ten times. The chain employs TRBV18 and TRBJ2-3; unclear D gene. CDR1 and CDR2 from the germline V gene are KGHSH and LQKENI. V shed 3 bases and J shed 2 bases, with 6 bases lying between them. The CDR3 runs to 13 residues. This chain's CDR3 is CASSPDTTDTQYF. DNA of the CDR3: TGTGCCAGCTCACCGGATACCACAGATACGCAGTATTTT.

This clonotype was seen a handful of times. J is TRBJ2-7 and V is TRBV9; D remains unclear. CDR1 and CDR2 from the germline V gene are SGDLS and YYNGEE. V shed 0 bases and J shed 3 bases, with 10 bases lying between them. This CDR3 contains 14 residues. The CDR3: CASSVGEGRYEQYF. Here the CDR3 DNA reads TGTGCCAGCAGCGTAGGGGAAGGGCGCTACGAGCAGTACTTC.

This chain joins TRBV3-1 and TRBJ2-7; tentative D call: TRBD2 (7 bases). The V end was cut by 4 bases, the J end by 0 bases, with 16 bases between. The CDR3 sequence is 16 residues long. Germline V gene sequence: CDR1 LGHDT, CDR2 YNNKEL (reference sequence). This CDR3 is CASSLMGGASSYEQYF. The CDR3 DNA reads as TGTGCCAGCAGCCTCATGGGGGGGGCGAGCTCCTACGAGCAGTACTTC.